Below are 4 T cell receptor beta chains sequenced from a single sample in a study of blood T cell repertoires in COVID-19. Libraries were prepared by immunoSEQ multiplex PCR; TCRdb keeps only in-frame clonotypes and omits some of them. The data show about 150,000 clones, with more than 80% seen just once and 0.55% held by the top ten. The sample was peripheral blood. These receptors all come from a man over 45 with acute or convalescent COVID-19.

The chain joins TRBV19 to TRBJ1-1; 11 positions agree with TRBD1. The CDR3 sequence is 16 residues long. CDR1 and CDR2 (germline): LNHDA, SQIVND (reference sequence). V trimming: 3 bases; J trimming: 2 bases; junction bases outside the gene matches: 5. CDR3: CASSIGQGAKNTEAFF. The CDR3 DNA sequence: TGTGCCAGTAGTATCGGACAGGGGGCTAAAAACACTGAAGCTTTCTTT.

The genes are TRBV30 and TRBJ1-4; D is unclear. Trimming left V 8 bases short and J 7 bases short, with 17 bases between. From germline, CDR1 is GTSNPN and CDR2 SVGIG (reference sequence). This CDR3 spans 13 amino acids. This chain's CDR3 is CATPDLAGEKLFF. Written as DNA, the CDR3 is TGTGCCACTCCGGACCTTGCGGGTGAAAAACTGTTTTTT.

The chain recombines TRBV11-2 with TRBJ2-1; 7 bases are shared with TRBD2. J was trimmed by 3 bases and V by 5 bases; bases with no gene match: 7. The CDR3 runs 15 residues. Germline CDR1 is SGHAT and CDR2 is FQNNGV. The CDR3 region has the DNA TGTGCCAGCAGCCCTCTAGCGGAGCTCTACAATGAGCAGTTCTTC. The encoded protein is CASSPLAELYNEQFF.

The chain recombines TRBV6-2 or TRBV6-3 with TRBJ1-2; maybe TRBD1 (5 bases). The CDR3 is made up of 15 amino acids. Trimming left V 2 bases short and J 10 bases short, with 20 bases between. Per the germline V gene, CDR1 is MNHEY and CDR2 is SVGEGT. CDR3 loop: CASSYPRGGTRVYTF. CDR3 coding DNA: TGTGCCAGCAGTTACCCCCGGGGGGGGACTCGGGTCTACACCTTC.